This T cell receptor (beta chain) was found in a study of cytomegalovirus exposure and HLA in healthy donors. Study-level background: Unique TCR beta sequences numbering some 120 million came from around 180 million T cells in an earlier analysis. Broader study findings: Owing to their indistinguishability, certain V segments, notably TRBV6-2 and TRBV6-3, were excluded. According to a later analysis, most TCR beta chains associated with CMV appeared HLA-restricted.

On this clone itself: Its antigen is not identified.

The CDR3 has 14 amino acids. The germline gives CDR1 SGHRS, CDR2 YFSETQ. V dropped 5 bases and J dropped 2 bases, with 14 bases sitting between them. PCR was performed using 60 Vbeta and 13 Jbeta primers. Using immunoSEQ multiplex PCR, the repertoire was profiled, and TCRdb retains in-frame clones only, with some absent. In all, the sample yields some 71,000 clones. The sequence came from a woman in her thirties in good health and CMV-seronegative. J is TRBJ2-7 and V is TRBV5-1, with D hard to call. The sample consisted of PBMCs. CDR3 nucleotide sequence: TGCGCCAGCAGACTAACCTACTTAACCTACGAGCAGTACTTC. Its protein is CASRLTYLTYEQYF.